These 2 T cell receptor beta chains were all obtained from the same sample, sequenced in a study of resident and recirculating memory T cells in vitiligo. The assay was immunoSEQ multiplex PCR, and TCRdb's table has in-frame clones only and misses some. The sample lists more than 65,000 clones, roughly 92% seen once, with around 4.9% in the top ten. Sequencing used blood. Receptor source: a male donor with vitiligo.

The chain links TRBV7-9 to TRBJ2-6; weak D call: TRBD1 (6 bases). Germline CDR1 reads SEHNR; CDR2 reads FQNEAQ (reference sequence). V lost 0 bases and J 0 bases, leaving 9 bases between the germline ends. This CDR3 is built from 17 residues. The CDR3 region has the DNA TGTGCCAGCAGCTTAGCTACAGGGCCCTCTGGGGCCAACGTCCTGACTTTC. Amino acids: CASSLATGPSGANVLTF.

The chain has TRBV5-8 and TRBJ2-2; D is unclear. The CDR3 totals 15 residues. Looked up from germline, CDR1 is SGHTS and CDR2 is YDEGEE. Trimming pared 0 bases from V and 4 bases from J, leaving 10 bases between. The CDR3 region is CASSLAVRSTGELFF. CDR3 bases: TGTGCCAGCAGCTTGGCCGTACGGTCCACCGGGGAGCTGTTTTTT.